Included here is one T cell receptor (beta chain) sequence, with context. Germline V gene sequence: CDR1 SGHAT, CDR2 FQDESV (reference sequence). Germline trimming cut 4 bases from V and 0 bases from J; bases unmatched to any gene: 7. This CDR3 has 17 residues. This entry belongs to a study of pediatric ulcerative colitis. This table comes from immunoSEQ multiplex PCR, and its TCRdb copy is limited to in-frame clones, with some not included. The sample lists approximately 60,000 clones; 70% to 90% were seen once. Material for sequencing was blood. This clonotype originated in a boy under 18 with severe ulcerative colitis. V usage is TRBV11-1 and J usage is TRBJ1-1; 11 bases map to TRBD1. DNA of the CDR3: TGTGCCAGCAGCTCTGTGGGACAGGGGGTCCTGAACACTGAAGCTTTCTTT. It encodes CASSSVGQGVLNTEAFF.